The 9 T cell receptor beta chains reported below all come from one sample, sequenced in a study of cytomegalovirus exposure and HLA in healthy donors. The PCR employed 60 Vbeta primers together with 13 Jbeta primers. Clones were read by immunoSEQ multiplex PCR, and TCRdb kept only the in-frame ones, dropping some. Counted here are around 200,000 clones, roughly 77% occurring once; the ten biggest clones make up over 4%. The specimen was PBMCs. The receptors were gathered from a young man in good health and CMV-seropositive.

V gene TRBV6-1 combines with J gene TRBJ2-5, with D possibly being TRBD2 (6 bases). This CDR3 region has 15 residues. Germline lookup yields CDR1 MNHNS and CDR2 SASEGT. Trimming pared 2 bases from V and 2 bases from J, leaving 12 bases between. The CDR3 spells CASSERQGGQETQYF. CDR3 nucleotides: TGTGCCAGCAGTGAACGGCAGGGAGGTCAAGAGACCCAGTACTTC.

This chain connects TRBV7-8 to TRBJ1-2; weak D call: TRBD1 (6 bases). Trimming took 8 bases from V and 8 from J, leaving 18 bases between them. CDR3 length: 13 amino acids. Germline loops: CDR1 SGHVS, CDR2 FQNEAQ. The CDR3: CASSQGSSSGYTF. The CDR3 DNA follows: TGTGCCAGCTCCCAGGGGTCTTCCAGCGGCTACACCTTC.

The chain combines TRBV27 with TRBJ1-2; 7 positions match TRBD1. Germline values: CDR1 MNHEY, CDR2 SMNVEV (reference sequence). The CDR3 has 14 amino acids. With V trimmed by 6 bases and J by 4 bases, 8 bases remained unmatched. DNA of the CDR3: TGTGCCAGCAGCGTGGGGACAGAGGGCTATGGCTACACCTTC. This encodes CASSVGTEGYGYTF.

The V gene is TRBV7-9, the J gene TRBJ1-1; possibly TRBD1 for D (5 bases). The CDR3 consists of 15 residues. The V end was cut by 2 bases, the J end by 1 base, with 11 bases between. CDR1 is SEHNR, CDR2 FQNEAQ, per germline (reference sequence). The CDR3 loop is CASSLNQGSNTEAFF. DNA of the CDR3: TGTGCCAGCAGCTTAAACCAGGGATCGAACACTGAAGCTTTCTTT.

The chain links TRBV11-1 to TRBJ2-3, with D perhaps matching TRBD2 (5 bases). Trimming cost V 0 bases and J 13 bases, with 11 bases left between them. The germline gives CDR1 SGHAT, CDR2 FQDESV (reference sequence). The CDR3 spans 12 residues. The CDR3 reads CASSLAERQKYF. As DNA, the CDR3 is TGTGCCAGCAGCTTAGCGGAGCGGCAGAAGTATTTT.

The CDR3 spells CAAARDRYSSGANVLTF. CDR3 nucleotide sequence: TGTGCCGCCGCCCGGGACAGGTACTCCTCTGGGGCCAACGTCCTGACTTTC. The V gene is TRBV27, the J gene TRBJ2-6; the match to TRBD1 covers 8 bases. With 11 bases clipped from V and 0 bases from J, the junction kept 12 bases outside the gene matches. Germline V lookup: CDR1 MNHEY, CDR2 SMNVEV (reference sequence). The CDR3 contains 17 residues.

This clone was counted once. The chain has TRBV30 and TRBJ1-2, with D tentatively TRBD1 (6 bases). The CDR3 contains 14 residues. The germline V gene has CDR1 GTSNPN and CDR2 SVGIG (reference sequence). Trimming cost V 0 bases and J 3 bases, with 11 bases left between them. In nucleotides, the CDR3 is TGTGCCTGGAGTGTACGAACAGGGTACTATGGCTACACCTTC. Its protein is CAWSVRTGYYGYTF. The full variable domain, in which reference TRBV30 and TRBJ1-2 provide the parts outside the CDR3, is SQTIHQWPATLVQPVGSPLSLECTVEGTSNPNLYWYRQAAGRGLQLLFYSVGIGQISSEVPQNLSASRPQDRQFILSSKKLLLSDSGFYLCAWSVRTGYYGYTFGSGTRLTVV.

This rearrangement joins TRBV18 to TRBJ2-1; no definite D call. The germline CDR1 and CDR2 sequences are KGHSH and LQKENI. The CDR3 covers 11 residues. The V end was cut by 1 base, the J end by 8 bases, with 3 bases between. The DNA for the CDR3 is TGTGCCAGCTCACCACTAGATGAGCAGTTCTTC. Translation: CASSPLDEQFF.

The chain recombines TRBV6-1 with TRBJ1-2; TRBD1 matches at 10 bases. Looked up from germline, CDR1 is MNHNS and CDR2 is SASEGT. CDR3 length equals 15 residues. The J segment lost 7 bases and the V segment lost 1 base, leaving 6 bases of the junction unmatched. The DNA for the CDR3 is TGTGCCAGCAGTGAAGGGACAGGGGGTAGAGCTGGCTACACCTTC. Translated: CASSEGTGGRAGYTF.